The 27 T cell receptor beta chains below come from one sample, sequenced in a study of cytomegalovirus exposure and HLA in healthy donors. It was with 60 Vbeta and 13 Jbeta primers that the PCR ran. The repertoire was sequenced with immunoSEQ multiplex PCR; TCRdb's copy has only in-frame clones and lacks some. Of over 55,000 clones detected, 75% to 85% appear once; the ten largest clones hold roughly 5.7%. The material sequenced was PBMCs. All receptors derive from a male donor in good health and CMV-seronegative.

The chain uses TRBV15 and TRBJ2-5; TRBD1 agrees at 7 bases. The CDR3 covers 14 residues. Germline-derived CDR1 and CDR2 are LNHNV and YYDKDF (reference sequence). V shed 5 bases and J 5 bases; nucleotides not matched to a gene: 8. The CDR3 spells CATSALLGGETQYF. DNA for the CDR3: TGTGCCACCAGCGCCCTCTTAGGGGGCGAGACCCAGTACTTC.

As DNA, the CDR3 is TGCGCCAGCAGCCCCGGGACAGGGGCATACAATGAGCAGTTCTTC. Translation gives CASSPGTGAYNEQFF. The chain has TRBV4-3 and TRBJ2-1; TRBD1 aligns across 10 bases. Germline-derived CDR1 and CDR2 are LGHNA and YSLEER. The CDR3 extends over 15 amino acids. V shed 4 bases, J shed 4 bases, and the junction held 4 bases outside the gene matches.

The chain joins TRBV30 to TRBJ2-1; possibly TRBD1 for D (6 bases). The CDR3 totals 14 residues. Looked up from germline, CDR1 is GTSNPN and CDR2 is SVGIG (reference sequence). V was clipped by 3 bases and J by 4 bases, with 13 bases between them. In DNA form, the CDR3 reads TGTGCCTGGAGGTACAGGGTCCAATACAATGAGCAGTTCTTC. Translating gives CAWRYRVQYNEQFF. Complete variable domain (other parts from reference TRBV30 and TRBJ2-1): SQTIHQWPATLVQPVGSPLSLECTVEGTSNPNLYWYRQAAGRGLQLLFYSVGIGQISSEVPQNLSASRPQDRQFILSSKKLLLSDSGFYLCAWRYRVQYNEQFFGPGTRLTVL.

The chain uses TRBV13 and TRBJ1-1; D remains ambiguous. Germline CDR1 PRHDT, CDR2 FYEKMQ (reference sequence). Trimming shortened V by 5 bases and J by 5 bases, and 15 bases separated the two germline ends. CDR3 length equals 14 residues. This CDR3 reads CASSLNYPVTEAFF. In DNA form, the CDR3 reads TGTGCCAGCAGCCTTAATTATCCGGTTACTGAAGCTTTCTTT.

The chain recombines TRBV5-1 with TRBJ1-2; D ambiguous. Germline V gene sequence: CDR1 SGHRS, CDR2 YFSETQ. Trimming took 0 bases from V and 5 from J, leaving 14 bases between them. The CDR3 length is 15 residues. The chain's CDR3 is CASSLGQTSAYGYTF. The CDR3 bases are TGCGCCAGCAGCTTGGGTCAGACTTCGGCGTATGGCTACACCTTC.

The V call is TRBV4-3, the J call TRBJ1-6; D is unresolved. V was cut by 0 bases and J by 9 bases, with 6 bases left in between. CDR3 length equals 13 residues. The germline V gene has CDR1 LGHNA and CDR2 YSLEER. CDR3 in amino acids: CASSQELRSPLHF. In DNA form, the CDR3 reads TGCGCCAGCAGCCAAGAACTGCGTTCACCCCTCCACTTT.

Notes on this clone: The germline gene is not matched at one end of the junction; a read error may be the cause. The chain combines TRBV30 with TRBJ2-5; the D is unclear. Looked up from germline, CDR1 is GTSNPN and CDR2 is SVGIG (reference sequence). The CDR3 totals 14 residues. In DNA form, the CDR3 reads TGTGCCTGGAGTGCAAGTTCTTCCCAAGAGGCCCAGTACTTC. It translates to CAWSASSSQEAQYF. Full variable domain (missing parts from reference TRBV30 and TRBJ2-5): SQTIHQWPATLVQPVGSPLSLECTVEGTSNPNLYWYRQAAGRGLQLLFYSVGIGQISSEVPQNLSASRPQDRQFILSSKKLLLSDSGFYLCAWSASSSQEAQYFGPGTRLLVL.

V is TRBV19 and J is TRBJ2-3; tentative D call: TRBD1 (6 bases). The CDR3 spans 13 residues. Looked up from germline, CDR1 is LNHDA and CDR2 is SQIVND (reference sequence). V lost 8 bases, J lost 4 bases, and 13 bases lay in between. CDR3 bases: TGTGCCAGTGCAACAGGGATTCCAGATACGCAGTATTTT. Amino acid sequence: CASATGIPDTQYF.

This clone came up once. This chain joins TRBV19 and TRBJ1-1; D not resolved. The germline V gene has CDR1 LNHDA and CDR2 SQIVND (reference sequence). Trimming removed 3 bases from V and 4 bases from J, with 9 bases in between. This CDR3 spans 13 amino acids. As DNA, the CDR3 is TGTGCCAGTAGTATCGGGGTAAGCACTGAAGCTTTCTTT. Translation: CASSIGVSTEAFF.

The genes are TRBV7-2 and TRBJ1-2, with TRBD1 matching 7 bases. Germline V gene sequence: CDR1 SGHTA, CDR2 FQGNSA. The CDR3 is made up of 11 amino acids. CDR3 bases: TGTGGGACAGGAGGGATCGAGGGCTACACCTTC. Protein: CGTGGIEGYTF. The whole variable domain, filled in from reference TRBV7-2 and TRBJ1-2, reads GAGVSQSPSNKVTEKGKDVELRCDPISGHTALYWYRQSLGQGLEFLIYFQGNSAPDKSGLPSDRFSAERTGGSVSTLTIQRTQQEDSAVYLCGTGGIEGYTFGSGTRLTVV.

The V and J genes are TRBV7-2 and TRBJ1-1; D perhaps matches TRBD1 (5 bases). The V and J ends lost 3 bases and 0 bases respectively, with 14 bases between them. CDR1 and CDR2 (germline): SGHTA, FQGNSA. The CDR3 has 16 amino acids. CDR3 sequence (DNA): TGTGCCAGCAGCTTGCAGGCGGCAGGGTTGAACACTGAAGCTTTCTTT. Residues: CASSLQAAGLNTEAFF.

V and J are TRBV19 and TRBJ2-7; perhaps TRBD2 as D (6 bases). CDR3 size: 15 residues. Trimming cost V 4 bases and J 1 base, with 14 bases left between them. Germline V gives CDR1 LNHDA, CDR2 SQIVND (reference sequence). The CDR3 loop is CASSTGTYPSYEQYF. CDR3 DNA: TGTGCCAGTAGTACCGGGACTTACCCATCCTACGAGCAGTACTTC. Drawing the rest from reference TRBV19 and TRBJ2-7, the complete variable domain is DGGITQSPKYLFRKEGQNVTLSCEQNLNHDAMYWYRQDPGQGLRLIYYSQIVNDFQKGDIAEGYSVSREKKESFPLTVTSAQKNPTAFYLCASSTGTYPSYEQYFGPGTRLTVT.

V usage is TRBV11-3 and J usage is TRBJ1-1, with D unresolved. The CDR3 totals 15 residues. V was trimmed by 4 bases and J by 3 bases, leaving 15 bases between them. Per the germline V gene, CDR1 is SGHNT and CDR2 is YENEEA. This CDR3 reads CASSSATPGDTEAFF. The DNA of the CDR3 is TGTGCCAGCAGCTCCGCCACTCCCGGGGACACTGAAGCTTTCTTT.

CDR3 DNA: TGTGCCAGCAGCTTAGCCAGGGACTATGGCTACACCTTC. Its translation: CASSLARDYGYTF. This sequence joins TRBV7-2 and TRBJ1-2, with a tentative D call TRBD1 (5 bases). Between the trimmed V and J ends, which lost 0 bases and 3 bases, there was a span of 5 bases. This CDR3 has 13 amino acids. CDR1 and CDR2 (germline): SGHTA, FQGNSA.

CDR3 residues: CASSLVRFDEQFF. CDR3 nucleotides: TGCGCCAGCAGCTTGGTGAGGTTCGATGAGCAGTTCTTC. This chain links TRBV5-1 with TRBJ2-1, with D unclear. The CDR3 is 13 residues long. The V end was cut by 0 bases, the J end by 8 bases, with 9 bases between. CDR1 is SGHRS and CDR2 is YFSETQ in the germline V gene. Based on the CDR3 plus reference TRBV5-1 and TRBJ2-1, the full variable domain is KAGVTQTPRYLIKTRGQQVTLSCSPISGHRSVSWYQQTPGQGLQFLFEYFSETQRNKGNFPGRFSGRQFSNSRSEMNVSTLELGDSALYLCASSLVRFDEQFFGPGTRLTVL.

The CDR3 DNA is TGTGCCAGCAGCTTAGCGGGGGCCGGAGAAAAACTGTTTTTT. It translates to CASSLAGAGEKLFF. This chain connects TRBV7-2 to TRBJ1-4; D may be TRBD1 (6 bases). Between the trimmed V and J ends, which lost 0 bases and 8 bases, there was a span of 10 bases. The V gene's germline CDR1 is SGHTA and CDR2 FQGNSA. This CDR3 has 14 amino acids.

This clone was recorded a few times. CDR3 DNA sequence: TGTGCCAGCAGCCTCCAGGGGTTGGAGACTGAAGCTTTCTTT. It encodes CASSLQGLETEAFF. The V and J genes are TRBV5-4 and TRBJ1-1; D is possibly TRBD1 (6 bases). V shed 4 bases and J shed 5 bases, with 15 bases lying between them. Germline CDR1 SGHNT, CDR2 YYREEE (reference sequence). This CDR3 comprises 14 residues.

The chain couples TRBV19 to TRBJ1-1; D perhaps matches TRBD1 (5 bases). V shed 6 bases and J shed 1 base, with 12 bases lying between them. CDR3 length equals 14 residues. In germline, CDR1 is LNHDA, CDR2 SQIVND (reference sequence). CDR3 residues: CASRWFGGNTEAFF. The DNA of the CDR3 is TGTGCCAGTAGATGGTTCGGGGGGAACACTGAAGCTTTCTTT. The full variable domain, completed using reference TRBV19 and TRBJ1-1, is DGGITQSPKYLFRKEGQNVTLSCEQNLNHDAMYWYRQDPGQGLRLIYYSQIVNDFQKGDIAEGYSVSREKKESFPLTVTSAQKNPTAFYLCASRWFGGNTEAFFGQGTRLTVV.

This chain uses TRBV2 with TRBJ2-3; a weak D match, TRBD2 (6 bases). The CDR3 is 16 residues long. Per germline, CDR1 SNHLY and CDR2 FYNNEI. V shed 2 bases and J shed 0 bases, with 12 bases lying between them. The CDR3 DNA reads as TGTGCCAGCAGTGAAACGGGGAGGCCGAGCACAGATACGCAGTATTTT. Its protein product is CASSETGRPSTDTQYF.

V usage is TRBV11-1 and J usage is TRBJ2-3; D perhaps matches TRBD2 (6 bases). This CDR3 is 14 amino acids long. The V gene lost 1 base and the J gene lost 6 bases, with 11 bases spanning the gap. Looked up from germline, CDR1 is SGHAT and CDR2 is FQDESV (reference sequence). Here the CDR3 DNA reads TGTGCCAGCAGCTTAGACCCGGGACTTGATACGCAGTATTTT. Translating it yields CASSLDPGLDTQYF.

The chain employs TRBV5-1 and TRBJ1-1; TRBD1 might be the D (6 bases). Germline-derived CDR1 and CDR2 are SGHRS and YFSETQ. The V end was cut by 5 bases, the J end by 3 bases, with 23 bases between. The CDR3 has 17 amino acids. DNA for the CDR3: TGCGCCAGCAGGCAAATCAGGGGAGGGGGAACGGACACTGAAGCTTTCTTT. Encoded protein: CASRQIRGGGTDTEAFF. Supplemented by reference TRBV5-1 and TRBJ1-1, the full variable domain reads KAGVTQTPRYLIKTRGQQVTLSCSPISGHRSVSWYQQTPGQGLQFLFEYFSETQRNKGNFPGRFSGRQFSNSRSEMNVSTLELGDSALYLCASRQIRGGGTDTEAFFGQGTRLTVV.

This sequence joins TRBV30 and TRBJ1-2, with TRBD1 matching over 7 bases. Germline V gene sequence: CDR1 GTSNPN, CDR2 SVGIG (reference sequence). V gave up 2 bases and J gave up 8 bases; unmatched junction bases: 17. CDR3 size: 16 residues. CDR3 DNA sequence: TGTGCCTGGAGTCGGGGGACAGCGACACCACTCGGGGGCTACACCTTC. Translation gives CAWSRGTATPLGGYTF.

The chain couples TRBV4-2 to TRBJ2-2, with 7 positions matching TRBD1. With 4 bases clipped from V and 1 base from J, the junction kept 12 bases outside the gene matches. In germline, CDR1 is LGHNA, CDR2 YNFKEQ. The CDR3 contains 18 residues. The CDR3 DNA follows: TGTGCCAGCAGCCCCCGGTACTCGGGGACAGAGAACACCGGGGAGCTGTTTTTT. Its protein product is CASSPRYSGTENTGELFF.

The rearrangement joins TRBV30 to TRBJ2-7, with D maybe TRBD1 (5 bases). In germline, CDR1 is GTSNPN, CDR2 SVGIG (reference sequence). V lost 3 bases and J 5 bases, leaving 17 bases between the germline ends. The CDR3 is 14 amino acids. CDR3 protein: CAWRDIIQGNEQYF. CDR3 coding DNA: TGTGCCTGGAGGGACATTATCCAGGGTAACGAGCAGTACTTC.

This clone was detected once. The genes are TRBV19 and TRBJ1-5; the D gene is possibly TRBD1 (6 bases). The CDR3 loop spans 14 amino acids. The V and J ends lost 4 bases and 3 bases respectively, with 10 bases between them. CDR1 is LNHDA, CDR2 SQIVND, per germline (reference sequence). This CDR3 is CASSTTGNNQPQHF. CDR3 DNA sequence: TGTGCCAGTAGTACGACAGGTAACAATCAGCCCCAGCATTTT.

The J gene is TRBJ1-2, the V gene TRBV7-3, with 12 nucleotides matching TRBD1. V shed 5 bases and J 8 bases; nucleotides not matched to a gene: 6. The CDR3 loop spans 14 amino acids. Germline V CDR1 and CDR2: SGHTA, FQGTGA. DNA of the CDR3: TGTGCCAGCAGCCCCGGGGACAGGGGGCGAGGCTACACCTTC. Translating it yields CASSPGDRGRGYTF. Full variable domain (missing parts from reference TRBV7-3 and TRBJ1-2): GAGVSQTPSNKVTEKGKYVELRCDPISGHTALYWYRQSLGQGPEFLIYFQGTGAADDSGLPNDRFFAVRPEGSVSTLKIQRTERGDSAVYLCASSPGDRGRGYTFGSGTRLTVV.

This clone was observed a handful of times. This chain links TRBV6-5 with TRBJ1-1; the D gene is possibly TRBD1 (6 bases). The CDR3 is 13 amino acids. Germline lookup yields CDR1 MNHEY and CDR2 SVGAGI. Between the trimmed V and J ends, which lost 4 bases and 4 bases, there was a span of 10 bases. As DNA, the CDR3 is TGTGCCAGCAGTTTAGACAGGACCACTGAAGCTTTCTTT. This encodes CASSLDRTTEAFF.